This T cell receptor (beta chain) derives from a study of CD8 T cells in ankylosing spondylitis. Study conclusions and caveats: Some motif variants had been reported before (in reactive arthritis synovial fluid and blood).

TCRdb redid the calling of the 5' RACE reads with MiXCR, one entry per CDR3 protein. This sample has about 64,000 distinct CDR3 sequences, with roughly 6.2% found just once. This clonotype turned up a few times. Its matching antigen is unknown. The V segment lost 2 bases and the J segment 0 bases; nucleotides outside the gene matches: 2. CDR1 and CDR2 from the germline V gene are SGHNT and YYREEE (reference sequence). The CDR3 is made up of 15 amino acids. The sequence derives from a male donor with ankylosing spondylitis. The rearrangement links TRBV5-4 to TRBJ1-5, with 7 bases that match TRBD1. Sequenced material: synovial fluid, either unsorted or a sorted T cell fraction (not recorded which). CDR3 loop: CASSLGTDSNQPQHF. The CDR3 DNA follows: TGTGCCAGCAGCTTAGGGACAGATAGCAATCAGCCCCAGCATTTT.